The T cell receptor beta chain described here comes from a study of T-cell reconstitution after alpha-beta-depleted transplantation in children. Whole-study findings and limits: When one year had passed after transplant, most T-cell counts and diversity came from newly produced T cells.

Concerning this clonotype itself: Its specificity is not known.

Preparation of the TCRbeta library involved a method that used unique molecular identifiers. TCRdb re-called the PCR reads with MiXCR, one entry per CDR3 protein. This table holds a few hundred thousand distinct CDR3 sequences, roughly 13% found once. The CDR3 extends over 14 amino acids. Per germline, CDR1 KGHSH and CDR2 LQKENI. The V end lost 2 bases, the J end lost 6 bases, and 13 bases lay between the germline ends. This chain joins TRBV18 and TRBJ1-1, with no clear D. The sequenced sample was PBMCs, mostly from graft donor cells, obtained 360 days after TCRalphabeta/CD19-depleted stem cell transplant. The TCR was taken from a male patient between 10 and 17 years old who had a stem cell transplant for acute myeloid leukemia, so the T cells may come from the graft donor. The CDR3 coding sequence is TGTGCCAGCTCACCAGGCACGGTCTCGCCTGAAGCTTTCTTT. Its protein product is CASSPGTVSPEAFF.